The entry below gives a single T cell receptor (beta chain) sequence along with its context. Its antigen is not known. This sample was included in a study of T cell responses to AZD1222 COVID-19 vaccine. Points from the study as a whole: Nearly half of spike-specific TCRs reportedly target variant regions that are unmutated in the B.1.351 and B.1.1.7 variants. It should be noted that donors were predominantly white British and more often female, and clonal diversity was possibly underestimated. A rise in Spike-specific TCR breadth and depth followed two AZD1222 doses.

Second-dose intervals of approximately 4 or approximately 12 weeks were pooled. The CDR3 runs 15 residues. Per the germline V gene, CDR1 is SEHNR and CDR2 is FQNEAQ (reference sequence). Trimming left V 1 base short and J 4 bases short, with 13 bases between. The table came from immunoSEQ multiplex PCR; TCRdb's copy has only in-frame clones and leaves some out. Among approximately 93,000 clones listed, around nine tenths were seen once. The chain uses TRBV7-9 and TRBJ1-2, with TRBD1 as a possible D gene (5 bases). The specimen comprised peripheral blood, sampled 28 days after the second AZD1222 dose. This TCR was recovered from an adult who received the AZD1222 COVID-19 vaccine. In DNA, the CDR3 is TGTGCCAGCAGCTTAGATGCAGGGTTCGGCTATGGCTACACCTTC. Its protein is CASSLDAGFGYGYTF.